The next 29 T cell receptor beta chains were all read from a single sample in a study of Graves' ophthalmopathy and Graves' hyperthyroidism. The study amplified TCR beta CDR3 regions using RNA transcripts. An initial RT-PCR round employing HTBI primers preceded a second-round multiplex PCR. MiXCR, run by TCRdb on the multiplex PCR reads, gives a single entry per CDR3 protein. The data contain about 39,000 distinct CDR3 sequences, approximately 46% of them singletons. The sequenced sample consisted of peripheral blood. All receptors derive from an adult woman with stable Graves' hyperthyroidism.

This clonotype has a count of ten or more. This rearrangement joins TRBV3-1 to TRBJ2-5; no reliable D call. V dropped 5 bases and J dropped 5 bases, with 12 bases sitting between them. The germline V gene encodes CDR1 LGHDT and CDR2 YNNKEL (reference sequence). The CDR3 is made up of 13 amino acids. This chain's CDR3 is CASSAVRKETQYF. In DNA form, the CDR3 reads TGTGCCAGCAGCGCAGTGCGGAAGGAGACCCAGTACTTC.

This clonotype was seen repeatedly, ten times or more. The chain uses TRBV29-1 and TRBJ2-3; no definite D call. The CDR3 is 13 amino acids. V lost 4 bases to trimming and J lost 2 bases, with 10 bases between them. CDR1 and CDR2 (germline): SQVTM, ANQGSEA. This CDR3 reads CSVVGPDTDTQYF. CDR3 sequence (DNA): TGCAGCGTTGTAGGGCCCGACACAGATACGCAGTATTTT.

There are many counts of this clonotype. This sequence joins TRBV11-2 and TRBJ2-5; D might be TRBD2 (7 bases). Trimming removed 5 bases at V and 5 bases at J, with 18 bases between. Germline lookup yields CDR1 SGHAT and CDR2 FQNNGV. This CDR3 is built from 15 residues. CDR3 DNA: TGTGCCAGCAGCCGAGGGGGAGGGCCCTCTGAGACCCAGTACTTC. It yields the protein CASSRGGGPSETQYF.

This chain uses TRBV7-8 with TRBJ2-5, with 16 bases aligning to TRBD2. Germline CDR1 SGHVS, CDR2 FQNEAQ. This CDR3 contains 17 residues. The V gene end was trimmed by 0 bases and the J gene end by 4 bases; junction bases not matched to a gene: 2. The chain's CDR3 is CASSLAGTSGRAETQYF. For the CDR3, the DNA is TGTGCCAGCAGCTTAGCGGGGACTAGCGGGAGGGCAGAGACCCAGTACTTC. Variable domain in full (rest from reference TRBV7-8 and TRBJ2-5): GAGVSQSPRYKVAKRGQDVALRCDPISGHVSLFWYQQALGQGPEFLTYFQNEAQLDKSGLPSDRFFAERPEGSVSTLKIQRTQQEDSAVYLCASSLAGTSGRAETQYFGPGTRLLVL.

This clonotype was recorded many times. This chain joins TRBV5-6 and TRBJ2-2; D unresolved. CDR3 length: 13 amino acids. Germline V lookup: CDR1 SGHDT, CDR2 YYEEEE. V lost 1 base and J lost 6, with 7 bases in between. CDR3 nucleotides: TGTGCCAGCAGCTTGACAGCTGCCGGGGAGCTGTTTTTT. Translating gives CASSLTAAGELFF.

This clonotype was detected a few times. The rearrangement uses TRBV7-8 and TRBJ1-5, with unresolved D. The germline V gene encodes CDR1 SGHVS and CDR2 FQNEAQ. V lost 5 bases and J lost 11, with 7 bases in between. The CDR3 covers 10 residues. CDR3 region: CASSHGTQHF. CDR3 coding DNA: TGTGCCAGCAGCCATGGGACCCAGCATTTT.

The V and J genes are TRBV29-1 and TRBJ2-7, with D unclear. The CDR3 runs 13 residues. The germline V gene encodes CDR1 SQVTM and CDR2 ANQGSEA. The chain's CDR3 is CACSLHSFLEQYF. CDR3 coding DNA: TGCGCCTGCAGCTTGCATAGTTTCTTGGAGCAGTACTTC.

Only one count was recorded for this clonotype. The V gene is TRBV19, the J gene TRBJ2-7; 9 bases line up with TRBD1. The CDR3 runs to 15 residues. J gave up 1 base and V 3 bases, and 4 bases lay outside the gene matches. Germline V lookup: CDR1 LNHDA, CDR2 SQIVND (reference sequence). The DNA for the CDR3 is TGTGCCAGTAGTATGAGACAGGGGGGATCCTACGAGCAGTACTTC. It specifies CASSMRQGGSYEQYF.

This clonotype came up many times. The chain links TRBV19 to TRBJ2-3, with D perhaps TRBD1 (5 bases). There are 13 residues in the CDR3. Germline V lookup: CDR1 LNHDA, CDR2 SQIVND (reference sequence). V lost 8 bases to trimming and J lost 1 base, with 10 bases between them. CDR3 coding DNA: TGTGCCAGTGAGGTACAGGGCACAGATACGCAGTATTTT. Translating gives CASEVQGTDTQYF.

This clonotype has just one count. The chain recombines TRBV24-1 with TRBJ2-1; D possibly corresponds to TRBD1 (5 bases). In germline, CDR1 is KGHDR, CDR2 SFDVKD. This CDR3 has 14 residues. V gave up 2 bases and J gave up 4 bases, with 8 bases separating them. CDR3 sequence (DNA): TGTGCCACCAGTGATTACGGACATTACAATGAGCAGTTCTTC. Its translation is CATSDYGHYNEQFF.

The gene calls are TRBV20-1 and TRBJ2-5; 10 nucleotides align to TRBD2. V lost 1 base, J lost 4 bases, and 6 bases stayed unmatched. This CDR3 has 15 residues. Germline CDR1 reads DFQATT; CDR2 reads SNEGSKA (reference sequence). This CDR3 reads CSARVSGRAVETQYF. CDR3 nucleotides: TGCAGTGCTAGAGTAAGCGGGAGGGCCGTAGAGACCCAGTACTTC.

The sample holds many counts of this clonotype. Germline and junction disagree at one end, which may indicate a read error. The CDR3 protein is CASSIGTGGYDQYF. The CDR3, as DNA: TGTGCCAGTAGTATCGGGACAGGGGGCTACGATCAGTACTTC. V usage is TRBV19 and J usage is TRBJ2-7; 12 nucleotides align to TRBD1. This CDR3 has 14 residues. From germline, CDR1 is LNHDA and CDR2 SQIVND (reference sequence).

This clonotype is a singleton in its sample. V is TRBV7-3 and J is TRBJ1-5, with D uncertain. The ends were cut back, 6 bases at V and 2 bases at J, with 17 bases in the middle. Per the germline V gene, CDR1 is SGHTA and CDR2 is FQGTGA. The CDR3 is 16 amino acids. The CDR3 DNA is TGTGCCAGCAGTTACTTTGTGTCGAGAGGCAATCAGCCCCAGCATTTT. Its protein is CASSYFVSRGNQPQHF.

This clonotype was recorded at least ten times. The chain has TRBV28 and TRBJ1-5; TRBD1 is a possible D gene (5 bases). Per the germline V gene, CDR1 is MDHEN and CDR2 is SYDVKM. The CDR3 runs 14 residues. V lost 1 base and J 5 bases, leaving 9 bases between the germline ends. The CDR3: CASSLFRVDQPQHF. CDR3 bases: TGTGCCAGCAGTTTATTCAGGGTGGATCAGCCCCAGCATTTT.

V and J are TRBV29-1 and TRBJ1-1; TRBD1 matches at 7 bases. Germline V gene lookup returns CDR1 SQVTM and CDR2 ANQGSEA. This CDR3 comprises 12 residues. V was pared by 7 bases and J by 2 bases, with 4 bases of the junction left unmatched. The CDR3 sequence is CSAHRGNTEAFF. DNA for the CDR3: TGCAGCGCCCACAGGGGTAACACTGAAGCTTTCTTT.

V gene TRBV11-2 combines with J gene TRBJ1-1; D is ambiguous. The CDR3 spans 11 residues. V was clipped by 3 bases and J by 9 bases, with 8 bases between them. Germline-derived CDR1 and CDR2 are SGHAT and FQNNGV. Written as DNA, the CDR3 is TGTGCCAGCAGCTTTGGGCCCCAAGCTTTCTTT. Encoded protein: CASSFGPQAFF.

In its sample, this clonotype is medium-sized. The rearrangement uses TRBV4-2 and TRBJ2-7, with D tentatively TRBD1 or TRBD2 (5 bases each). The CDR3 consists of 16 residues. V was clipped by 0 bases and J by 2 bases, with 14 bases between them. In germline, CDR1 is LGHNA, CDR2 YNFKEQ. In DNA form, the CDR3 reads TGTGCCAGCAGCCAAGATTTCGGGGCCTCAACCTACGAGCAGTACTTC. It encodes CASSQDFGASTYEQYF.

In its sample, this clonotype was seen once. The genes are TRBV10-3 and TRBJ1-2; TRBD1 matches at 7 bases. J lost 6 bases, V lost 4 bases, and 8 bases had no gene match. The CDR3 runs 14 residues. Germline V gives CDR1 ENHRY, CDR2 SYGVKD. CDR3 nucleotide sequence: TGTGCCATCAGTGCGAACTCAGGGGGGAATGGCTACACCTTC. Its translation: CAISANSGGNGYTF.

The sample holds many counts of this clonotype. The chain combines TRBV7-9 with TRBJ1-3; TRBD1 agrees at 7 bases. J lost 7 bases, V lost 4 bases, and 4 bases had no gene match. The CDR3 consists of 13 residues. Germline CDR1 and CDR2: SEHNR and FQNEAQ (reference sequence). The CDR3 reads CASSSEGGNTIYF. In DNA form, the CDR3 reads TGTGCCAGCAGCTCAGAAGGGGGCAACACCATATATTTT. The full variable domain, completed using reference TRBV7-9 and TRBJ1-3, is DTGVSQNPRHKITKRGQNVTFRCDPISEHNRLYWYRQTLGQGPEFLTYFQNEAQLEKSRLLSDRFSAERPKGSFSTLEIQRTEQGDSAMYLCASSSEGGNTIYFGEGSWLTVV.

To note about this clonotype: The junction does not match germline at one end; this may be a read error. The CDR3 sequence: CASSPVSGGNVLTF. CDR3 bases: TGTGCCAGCAGCCCCGTGTCAGGGGGCAACGTCCTGACTTTC. The genes are TRBV5-1 and TRBJ2-6; 7 nucleotides line up with TRBD1. The CDR3 has 14 amino acids. Germline-derived CDR1 and CDR2 are SGHRS and YFSETQ.

Concerning this clonotype itself: Likely a read error: the CDR3 ends without its conserved phenylalanine or tryptophan. The chain uses TRBV29-1 and TRBJ2-2; D is unclear. Germline assignment: CDR1 SQVTM and CDR2 ANQGSEA. This CDR3 spans 12 amino acids. As DNA, the CDR3 is TGCAGCGGGGGATCCGGCACCGGCGAGCTGTTTTCT. It codes for CSGGSGTGELFS.

In its sample, this clonotype was seen many times. The chain uses TRBV5-1 and TRBJ1-2; D might be TRBD1 (5 bases). The CDR3 spans 17 residues. Deletions cut 4 bases from V and 8 bases from J, with 27 bases between. Germline V gives CDR1 SGHRS, CDR2 YFSETQ. The CDR3 spells CASSPAHAAQVLKGYTF. The CDR3 region has the DNA TGCGCCAGCAGCCCTGCACATGCGGCACAGGTTTTGAAGGGCTACACCTTC.

The V call is TRBV20-1, the J call TRBJ2-7; TRBD1 aligns across 9 bases. Germline values: CDR1 DFQATT, CDR2 SNEGSKA (reference sequence). Trimming took 5 bases from V and 3 from J; bases not matched to a gene: 14. This CDR3 spans 16 amino acids. CDR3 in amino acids: CSAPLLAGTGRYEQYF. The CDR3 nucleotides are TGCAGTGCTCCTTTACTAGCCGGGACAGGGCGCTACGAGCAGTACTTC.

The table lists this clonotype with many counts. It may be a read error: a sequence one base away is much more abundant. The rearrangement uses TRBV24-1 and TRBJ1-5; D may be TRBD1 (6 bases). There are 15 residues in the CDR3. Germline CDR1 KGHDR, CDR2 SFDVKD. The CDR3 protein is CATSDSRGRGWAQRF. CDR3 coding DNA: TGTGCCACCAGTGATAGCCGGGGGCGCGGTTGGGCCCAGCGTTTT.

The chain links TRBV29-1 to TRBJ2-7; TRBD2 aligns across 11 bases. The CDR3 extends over 17 amino acids. The germline CDR1 and CDR2 sequences are SQVTM and ANQGSEA. The trim removed 0 bases at V and 3 bases at J, leaving 10 bases unmatched. The CDR3 DNA reads as TGCAGCGTTGAAGATGGCTCCGGGACTAGCGGATTCTACGAGCAGTACTTC. Its protein product is CSVEDGSGTSGFYEQYF.

The chain links TRBV7-2 to TRBJ2-7, with 14 positions matching TRBD2. The CDR3 sequence is 15 residues long. Germline lookup yields CDR1 SGHTA and CDR2 FQGNSA. Trimming took 6 bases from V and 5 from J; bases not matched to a gene: 6. The chain's CDR3 is CASRETSGRADEQYF. The DNA of the CDR3 is TGTGCCAGCAGGGAGACTAGCGGGAGGGCCGACGAGCAGTACTTC.

This chain uses TRBV3-1 with TRBJ1-1; D ambiguous. The V and J ends lost 3 bases and 2 bases respectively, with 13 bases between them. CDR1 and CDR2 from the germline V gene are LGHDT and YNNKEL (reference sequence). The CDR3 totals 15 residues. The CDR3 sequence: CASSQSRTLNTEAFF. The CDR3, as DNA: TGTGCCAGCAGCCAGTCCCGGACGCTTAACACTGAAGCTTTCTTT.

The chain employs TRBV6-5 and TRBJ2-3, with 7 bases fitting TRBD1. Germline CDR1 reads MNHEY; CDR2 reads SVGAGI. After removal of 5 bases from V and 2 bases from J, the junction contained 4 bases not matched to a gene. The CDR3 has 14 amino acids. The CDR3 sequence is CASSHGTDTDTQYF. CDR3 in DNA: TGTGCCAGCAGTCATGGGACAGACACAGATACGCAGTATTTT.

The V and J genes are TRBV7-6 and TRBJ2-5; 11 positions match TRBD2. This CDR3 region has 12 residues. V dropped 9 bases and J dropped 7; count of bases not matched to a gene: 4. Germline CDR1 and CDR2: SGHVS and FNYEAQ. The CDR3 coding sequence is TGTGCCAGTAGCGGGAGGGTCACGACCCAGTACTTC. Protein: CASSGRVTTQYF.